This T cell receptor (beta chain) came from a study of identical twins. V lost 3 bases and J lost 6; bases outside the gene matches: 6. This CDR3 has 15 amino acids. TCRdb re-analysed the 5' RACE reads in MiXCR, keeping a single row per CDR3 protein. The sample carries 1.5 million to 2 million distinct CDR3 sequences, roughly a third recorded once. The rearrangement joins TRBV12-3 or TRBV12-4 to TRBJ2-1, with 9 nucleotides matching TRBD2. Material for sequencing was cord blood. The TCR originated in a newborn girl in good health. The CDR3 spells CASSLISGSGNEQFF. The CDR3 DNA is TGTGCCAGCAGTTTGATTAGCGGGAGTGGCAATGAGCAGTTCTTC.